These T cell receptor beta chains were read from a single sample in a study of T cell clones after liver transplantation. TCRdb's table, derived via immunoSEQ multiplex PCR, lists solely in-frame clones and lacks some. The table lists approximately 71,000 clones, nearly 95% of them singletons. Sequenced here: CD4+ T cells from blood, sampled approximately 27 months after liver transplant. The receptors were gathered from a human patient who received a liver transplant. Part of the T cell pool may stem from the graft donor. Both conserved end residues are part of each CDR3. The order of the fields is CDR3 DNA, CDR3 protein, V gene, D gene, clone size, J gene. D genes are given only for firm matches. Part of the rows lack a size; the others show once, few, many or a class for expanded clones.

TGTGCCAGCAGTCCTCACAGCAGGGCAGCTAATCAGCCCCAGCATTTT	CASSPHSRAANQPQHF	TRBV27	-	-	TRBJ1-5
TGTGCCAGCAGCAGAGACAGCTTCATCAATGAGCAGTTCTTC	CASSRDSFINEQFF	TRBV21-1	-	once	TRBJ2-1
TGTGCCAGCAGCTTCCGACAGGGGGCCAATCAGCCCCAGCATTTT	CASSFRQGANQPQHF	TRBV7-2	TRBD1	-	TRBJ1-5
TGTGCCAGCAGCTTGGAAGGAACGGGAGGTAATGAGCAGTTCTTC	CASSLEGTGGNEQFF	TRBV5-4	TRBD2	-	TRBJ2-1
TGTGCCAGCAGCACTCGACGCAGGCAAGAGACCCAGTACTTC	CASSTRRRQETQYF	TRBV11-3	-	-	TRBJ2-5
TGTGCCAGCAGTGAGCACAGGTCCTACGAGCAGTACTTC	CASSEHRSYEQYF	TRBV6-1	-	-	TRBJ2-7
TGCGCCAGCAGCCGCGGGACTAGCGGGAGCTCCTACGAGCAGTACTTC	CASSRGTSGSSYEQYF	TRBV5-1	TRBD2	-	TRBJ2-7
TGTGCCAGCAGCAAGCAGGGAGCAACTAATGAAAAACTGTTTTTT	CASSKQGATNEKLFF	TRBV11-3	-	-	TRBJ1-4
TGCAGCGTTTCCGGACCCACATGGGAGTTCTTC	CSVSGPTWEFF	TRBV29-1	-	-	TRBJ2-1
TGTGCCAGCAGTTTCAGGACAGGGGCCGGCGATACGCAGTATTTT	CASSFRTGAGDTQYF	TRBV27	TRBD1	-	TRBJ2-3
TGTGCCAGCAGCCAAGGCCCCTTGACTAGCGGTTCCTACAATGAGCAGTTCTTC	CASSQGPLTSGSYNEQFF	TRBV4-2	TRBD2	-	TRBJ2-1
TGTGCCAGCTCAAGACAGGGAGCTCGCGAGCAGTACTTC	CASSRQGAREQYF	TRBV18	TRBD1	-	TRBJ2-7
TGTGCCAGCAGTCTCTCAGGGACCTCCTACGAGCAGTACTTC	CASSLSGTSYEQYF	TRBV27	-	once	TRBJ2-7
TGCGCCAGCAGCTCAGGACTAGCGGGCTACAATGAGCAGTTCTTC	CASSSGLAGYNEQFF	TRBV5-1	TRBD2	-	TRBJ2-1
TGTGCCAGCAGTTACTCAATAGGGGCCTCCCAAGAGACCCAGTACTTC	CASSYSIGASQETQYF	TRBV6-5	-	-	TRBJ2-5
TGTGCCAGCAGCTTAGACCGGCGGCCTTGGACTGAAGCTTTCTTT	CASSLDRRPWTEAFF	TRBV7-8	-	-	TRBJ1-1
TGTGCCGCCAACCCCCGGACGGACACTGAAGCTTTCTTT	CAANPRTDTEAFF	TRBV28	-	-	TRBJ1-1
TGTGCCAGCAGCTTATACAGCGGGGCGGCCAATGAGCAGTTCTTC	CASSLYSGAANEQFF	TRBV7-3	TRBD2	-	TRBJ2-1
TGTGCCAGCAGTTACGACAGGTCCACCTACGAGCAGTACTTC	CASSYDRSTYEQYF	TRBV6-5	-	-	TRBJ2-7
TGTGCCATCAGTGGGGGGACAGACTACAATGAGCAGTTCTTC	CAISGGTDYNEQFF	TRBV10-3	TRBD1	-	TRBJ2-1
TGTGCCAGCAGTGGGAGCCCGGGACTAGCGATCGCGCAGTACTTC	CASSGSPGLAIAQYF	TRBV6-1	TRBD2	-	TRBJ2-7
TGTGCCAGCAGCACCCCGACAGGAATTGATGAAAAACTGTTTTTT	CASSTPTGIDEKLFF	TRBV11-2	-	-	TRBJ1-4
TGTGCCAGCAGCTTCGAAGGGGCTAGGGTAGATACGCAGTATTTT	CASSFEGARVDTQYF	TRBV7-2	-	-	TRBJ2-3
TGTGCCAGCAGTTCACAACCCTATGGGTTCCGAGGCTACACCTTC	CASSSQPYGFRGYTF	TRBV28	-	-	TRBJ1-2
TGTGCCAGCGGGACTAGTGTCGAGATAACGGATACGCAGTATTTT	CASGTSVEITDTQYF	TRBV9	TRBD2	-	TRBJ2-3
TGTGCCAGCAGTTTAAGTGGGACAGGGGGTGGTAATGAGCAGTTCTTC	CASSLSGTGGGNEQFF	TRBV27	TRBD1	-	TRBJ2-1
TGTGCCAGCAGCACTAGGACTAGCGGGGCCTACGAGCAGTACTTC	CASSTRTSGAYEQYF	TRBV11-2	TRBD2	-	TRBJ2-7
TGTGCCAGTAGTATACTCGGTACAGGGGAGGCTTTCTTT	CASSILGTGEAFF	TRBV19	TRBD1	-	TRBJ1-1
TGTGCTAGCAGCTTAGACATATACAATGAGCAGTTCTTC	CASSLDIYNEQFF	TRBV7-7	-	-	TRBJ2-1
TGTGCCAGCAGAGAACAGGGGGATGGAAACACCATATATTTT	CASREQGDGNTIYF	TRBV6-5	TRBD1	-	TRBJ1-3
TGTGCCAGTAGTATCCCCAGGGTAAGGAATGAAGCTTTCTTT	CASSIPRVRNEAFF	TRBV19	-	-	TRBJ1-1
TGTGCCAGCTCACCGCCAGGGCCTTATCAGCCCCAGCATTTT	CASSPPGPYQPQHF	TRBV18	-	-	TRBJ1-5
TGTGCCAGCACCCCCCGGACTAGGGGCCCGGAGACCCAGTACTTC	CASTPRTRGPETQYF	TRBV2	TRBD2	-	TRBJ2-5
TGTGCCAGCAGTGCGGGGGGCCAGAGTGTCTACGAGCAGTACTTC	CASSAGGQSVYEQYF	TRBV2	-	-	TRBJ2-7
TGTGCCGGACTGGCGGGAGAGACCCAGTACTTC	CAGLAGETQYF	TRBV7-9	-	once	TRBJ2-5
TGCGCCAGCAGGGGGTATGCCGGGGAGCTGTTTTTT	CASRGYAGELFF	TRBV5-1	-	-	TRBJ2-2
TGTGCCAGCTCACCACGGGGACTAGCGGGAGGGCCCGGCTACGAGCAGTACTTC	CASSPRGLAGGPGYEQYF	TRBV18	TRBD2	-	TRBJ2-7
TGTGCCTGGAGCTTGGGGCAGGGAAATCAGCCCCAGCATTTT	CAWSLGQGNQPQHF	TRBV30	-	-	TRBJ1-5
TGTGCCAGCAGTGAAGGTCTTTTCTCTTCCCCGGGAACAGATACGCAGTATTTT	CASSEGLFSSPGTDTQYF	TRBV6-1	-	-	TRBJ2-3
TGCGCCAGCAGCATCTCGACTAGCGGTACAGATACGCAGTATTTT	CASSISTSGTDTQYF	TRBV5-1	TRBD2	-	TRBJ2-3
TGTGCCAGCAGTTTTGGAGTAGATCAGCCCCAGCATTTT	CASSFGVDQPQHF	TRBV28	-	once	TRBJ1-5
TGTGCCAGCAGTTATACTAGCGGGAGGGCTACATCCGGGGAGCTGTTTTTT	CASSYTSGRATSGELFF	TRBV28	TRBD2	-	TRBJ2-2
TGCGCCAGCAGACCCTCCCCAAGGACTAGCGGGGAGAACGATACGCAGTATTTT	CASRPSPRTSGENDTQYF	TRBV10-2	TRBD2	-	TRBJ2-3
TGTGCCAGCAGCTTGGCCCTCCATACGCAGTATTTT	CASSLALHTQYF	TRBV5-4	-	-	TRBJ2-3
TGTGCCAGCAGCTTAAAATGGGGCATCGACGAGCAGTACTTC	CASSLKWGIDEQYF	TRBV7-9	-	-	TRBJ2-7